Listed below are T cell receptor beta chains from one sample, sequenced in a study of regulatory T cells in long-lasting Graves disease. TCRdb reanalysed the multiplex PCR reads using MiXCR and keeps one entry per CDR3 protein. The sample holds 350,000 to 400,000 distinct CDR3 sequences, around 15% seen once. The same data also contributed to another study, on T cells in Graves' hyperthyroidism and ophthalmopathy.

The sample consisted of peripheral blood mononuclear cells (PBMCs), taken at new diagnosis, from a patient treated with antithyroid drugs. The receptors come from a young woman with Graves disease. Each CDR3 is given with its conserved first and last residue. Fields, in order: V gene, clone size, J gene, D gene, CDR3 DNA, CDR3 protein. The D gene is left open where the match is weak. Clone size is stated in some rows and not others, as once, few, many or a class when expanded.

TRBV27	many	TRBJ2-7	TRBD1	TGTGCCAGCAGTTTAAGGGGACAGACCTACGAGCAGTACTTC	CASSLRGQTYEQYF
TRBV3-1	many	TRBJ2-3	TRBD2	TGTGCCAGCAGCCAAGCCTCACTAGCGGGGGGGCACGCAGATACGCAGTATTTT	CASSQASLAGGHADTQYF
TRBV20-1	many	TRBJ2-3	TRBD2	TGCAGTGCTATCAAACTAGCGGGGCTCGGGGATACGCAGTATTTT	CSAIKLAGLGDTQYF
TRBV3-1	many	TRBJ2-7	TRBD2	TGTGCCAGCAGCCAAGGACTAGCGGGAGTGGCCACACAGCAGTACTTC	CASSQGLAGVATQQYF
TRBV12-5	.	TRBJ2-1	.	TGTGCTAGTGGTTTGACAGGGCTCTCCTACAATGAGCATTTCTTC	CASGLTGLSYNEHFF
TRBV7-9	many	TRBJ2-3	TRBD1	TGTGCCAGCAGGGGCGGCCAGGGGGCAGATACGCAGTATTTT	CASRGGQGADTQYF
TRBV7-2	many	TRBJ2-3	TRBD2	TGTGCCAGCAGCGAAGCACCGGGACTATTCAGAGATACGCAGTATTTT	CASSEAPGLFRDTQYF
TRBV5-8	.	TRBJ2-7	.	TGTGCCAGCAGCGAACGGCAGGAGCAGTACTTC	CASSERQEQYF
TRBV2	many	TRBJ2-3	TRBD2	TGTGCCAGCAGTGAAAGGCTCCCCCGCGGGAGATCTGGAGATACGCAGTATTTT	CASSERLPRGRSGDTQYF
TRBV11-1	many	TRBJ1-6	.	TGTGCCAGCAGCCCGGACAGTTCTTCGGTCTATAATTCACCCCTCCACTTT	CASSPDSSSVYNSPLHF
TRBV10-3	.	TRBJ1-3	.	TGTGCCATCAGTGAGTCGGTAGGGAAGACTGGAAACACCATATATTTT	CAISESVGKTGNTIYF
TRBV2	many	TRBJ2-2	TRBD2	TGTGCCAGCAGAGGGCTAGCGGGAGGCGCGAACACCGGGGAGCTGTTTTTT	CASRGLAGGANTGELFF
TRBV24-1	.	TRBJ2-2	.	TGTGCCACCAGTGACCCTCTGAACACCGGGGAGCTGTTTTTT	CATSDPLNTGELFF
TRBV7-8	.	TRBJ2-1	.	TGTGCCAGCAGCTTAGATTGGGGGCCCTACAATGAGCAGTTCTTC	CASSLDWGPYNEQFF
TRBV2	many	TRBJ1-6	TRBD1	TGTGCCAGCAGTGTAAAGACAGGGGGGGATTCACCCCTCCACTTT	CASSVKTGGDSPLHF
TRBV18	.	TRBJ1-2	.	TGTGCCAGCTCACGAAGCGGACGGATGAACTATGGCTACACCTTC	CASSRSGRMNYGYTF
TRBV3-1	many	TRBJ1-5	TRBD1	TGTGCCAGCAGCCAAGAGTTCGGAACAGGGGGCAATCAGCCCCAGCATTTT	CASSQEFGTGGNQPQHF
TRBV28	few	TRBJ1-3	.	TGTGCCAGCAGTTTAGGAGGGATCTCTGGAAACACCATATATTTT	CASSLGGISGNTIYF
TRBV28	.	TRBJ2-7	.	TGTGCCAGCAGTTCCCCGGGACTTGGGTACGAGCAGTACTTC	CASSSPGLGYEQYF
TRBV30	many	TRBJ1-1	.	TGTGCCTGGAGTTTACTAAAGAACACTGAAGCTTTCTTT	CAWSLLKNTEAFF
TRBV15	.	TRBJ2-2	.	TGTGCCACCAGCAGGTTTCGGGGCGGGGAGCTGTTTTTT	CATSRFRGGELFF
TRBV28	many	TRBJ2-7	TRBD1	TGTGCCAGCAGTTTAAGGCAGGGGGCTCGTACCTACGAGCAGTACTTC	CASSLRQGARTYEQYF
TRBV7-8	many	TRBJ1-1	.	TGTGCCAGCAGCTTACGGGGGGCCCACACCCTGAACACTGAAGCTTTCTTT	CASSLRGAHTLNTEAFF
TRBV29-1	.	TRBJ1-2	.	TGCAGCGTCCCCAATAGGGGAGAGAGTGGCTACACCTTC	CSVPNRGESGYTF
TRBV20-1	many	TRBJ1-1	.	TGCAGTGCTCCTTTCAGGGCGCGGTGGAGCACTGAAGCTTTCTTT	CSAPFRARWSTEAFF
TRBV4-1	few	TRBJ1-2	TRBD1	TGCGCCAGCAGCCAAGTAAGGGCGAGGACAGGGTCGTATAACTATGGCTACACCTTC	CASSQVRARTGSYNYGYTF
TRBV25-1	many	TRBJ1-2	.	TGTGCCAGCAGGGCAGGGACGGCCCCCTCTAACTATGGCTACACCTTC	CASRAGTAPSNYGYTF
TRBV2	many	TRBJ2-1	TRBD1	TGTGCCAGCTGGGGGACAGGGAACAATGAGCAGTTCTTC	CASWGTGNNEQFF
TRBV5-1	many	TRBJ2-4	.	TGCGCCAGCAGCCCAACGGGGCAAAACATTCAGTACTTC	CASSPTGQNIQYF
TRBV11-2	many	TRBJ2-3	.	TGTGCCAGCAGCTTATACCCCCAGGTGGGACCCTCCACAGATACGCAGTATTTT	CASSLYPQVGPSTDTQYF
TRBV29-1	many	TRBJ2-1	.	TGCAGCGTAGTTGATGCGGGCACCCCCAATGAGCAGTTCTTC	CSVVDAGTPNEQFF
TRBV6-1	few	TRBJ2-2	.	TGTGCCAGCAGGCCCTCCTGGGGGGCCCGGGGCGGGGAGCTGTTTTTT	CASRPSWGARGGELFF
TRBV28	many	TRBJ2-3	.	TGTGCCAGCAGTTTATTGCCCTTCGTCGGTTTGGGTACGCAGTATTTT	CASSLLPFVGLGTQYF
TRBV6-2/TRBV6-3	many	TRBJ1-6	TRBD1	TGTGCCAGCAGTGAACGACAGGGTTTGACACCCCTCCACTTT	CASSERQGLTPLHF
TRBV14	.	TRBJ2-7	.	TGTGCCAGCAGCCAAGATGAGGTGTTCCCCTACGAGCAGTACTTC	CASSQDEVFPYEQYF
TRBV7-7	many	TRBJ2-2	.	TGTGCTAGCAGCTTAAACCCCCCGGGGATGAACACCGGGGAGCTGTTTTTT	CASSLNPPGMNTGELFF
TRBV5-1	many	TRBJ2-5	TRBD1	TGCGCCAGCAGGGCCGGGACAGGGGACGAGACCCAGTACTTC	CASRAGTGDETQYF
TRBV6-1	few	TRBJ1-6	.	TGTGCCAGCAGTCCCAGGGAGGGGGTGGCCTATAATTCACCCCTCCACTTT	CASSPREGVAYNSPLHF
TRBV2	many	TRBJ1-5	TRBD1	TGTGCCAGCAGTGAGAGACAGGGGGGATCTCAGCCCCAGCATTTT	CASSERQGGSQPQHF
TRBV6-2/TRBV6-3	.	TRBJ1-2	TRBD1	TGTGCCAGCAGGGGACAGGGCTTGGAGTATGGCTACACCTTC	CASRGQGLEYGYTF
TRBV5-1	many	TRBJ2-3	TRBD2	TGCGCCAGCAGCTTGGCTAGCGGACATGCCCTTAACACAGATACGCAGTATTTT	CASSLASGHALNTDTQYF
TRBV20-1	few	TRBJ2-5	.	TGCAGTGCCAAGGGGGGGGTCTTGGAGACCCAGTACTTC	CSAKGGVLETQYF
TRBV2	many	TRBJ1-4	.	TGTGCCAGCAACGAACTATTGAGTGAAAAACTGTTTTTT	CASNELLSEKLFF
TRBV11-2	many	TRBJ2-5	.	TGTGCCAGCAGCTTAGGAGGACACAACCAAGAGACCCAGTACTTC	CASSLGGHNQETQYF
TRBV7-9	.	TRBJ1-1	.	TGTGCCAGCAGCCCCCAATCCGGCTCAAACACTGAAGCTTTCTTT	CASSPQSGSNTEAFF
TRBV13	few	TRBJ1-1	.	TGTGCCAGCAGCTTAACGTATGGGGGCCGCACTGAAGCTTTCTTT	CASSLTYGGRTEAFF
TRBV5-1	few	TRBJ2-3	TRBD1	TGCGCCAGCAGCACCAAGGGGGCCCCCACAGATACGCAGTATTTT	CASSTKGAPTDTQYF
TRBV28	many	TRBJ2-7	.	TGTGCCAGCAGTCCCACAGGGATTGGGACCTACGAGCAGTACTTC	CASSPTGIGTYEQYF
TRBV14	many	TRBJ1-1	.	TGTGCCAGCAGCCAAGGTCCCGCCCCTGAAGCTTTCTTT	CASSQGPAPEAFF
TRBV7-7	.	TRBJ2-7	TRBD1	TGTGCTAGCAGCTCGGGACAGGGAGGGATTGGCGAGCAGTACTTC	CASSSGQGGIGEQYF
TRBV9	many	TRBJ2-7	TRBD1	TGTGCCAGCAGCGTAGATGGGACAGGGTCCTACGAGCAGTACTTC	CASSVDGTGSYEQYF
TRBV6-1	few	TRBJ1-2	TRBD1	TGTGCCAGCAAACGGGACAGGGGATCCTATGGCTACACCTTC	CASKRDRGSYGYTF
TRBV11-2	.	TRBJ2-1	.	TGTGCCAGCAGCTTTGGGGCTTTAGGCAATGAGCAGTTCTTC	CASSFGALGNEQFF
TRBV6-1	many	TRBJ1-1	.	TGTGCCAGCAGTGAAGGTCTGAACACTGAAGCTTTCTTT	CASSEGLNTEAFF
TRBV2	many	TRBJ2-3	.	TGTGCCAGCAGTGATCTGGGCGTAACGGGAGAAACAGATACGCAGTATTTT	CASSDLGVTGETDTQYF